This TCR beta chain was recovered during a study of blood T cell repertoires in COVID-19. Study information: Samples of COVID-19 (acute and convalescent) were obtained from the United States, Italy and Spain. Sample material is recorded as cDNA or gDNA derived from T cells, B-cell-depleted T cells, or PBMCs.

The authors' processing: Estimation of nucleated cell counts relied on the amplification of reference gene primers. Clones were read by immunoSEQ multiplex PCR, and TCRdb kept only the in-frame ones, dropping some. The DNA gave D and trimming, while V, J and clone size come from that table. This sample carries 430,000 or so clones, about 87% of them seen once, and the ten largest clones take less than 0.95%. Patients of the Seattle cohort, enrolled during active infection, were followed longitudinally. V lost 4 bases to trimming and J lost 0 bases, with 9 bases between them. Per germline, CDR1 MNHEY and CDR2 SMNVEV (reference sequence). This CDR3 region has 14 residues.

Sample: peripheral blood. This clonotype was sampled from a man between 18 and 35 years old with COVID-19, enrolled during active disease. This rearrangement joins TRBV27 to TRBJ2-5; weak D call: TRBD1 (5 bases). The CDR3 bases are TGTGCCAGCAGTTCGATACAGGACCAAGAGACCCAGTACTTC. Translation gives CASSSIQDQETQYF.